What follows are 26 T cell receptor beta chains derived from one specimen sequenced in a study of T cells in localized non-small cell lung cancer. Method: immunoSEQ multiplex PCR; TCRdb's copy keeps in-frame clones and lacks some. The sample has 45,000 to 65,000 clones; over 85% are singletons. Here the sequenced sample was peripheral blood, taken before any cancer treatment. Receptors were obtained from a man aged 40 to 70 with stage I squamous cell lung carcinoma.

V is TRBV9 and J is TRBJ1-1, with no clear D. The CDR3 runs to 13 residues. The germline V gene encodes CDR1 SGDLS and CDR2 YYNGEE. Trimming took off 2 bases at V and 1 base at J, with 6 bases between the two ends. CDR3 sequence: CASSVQRNTEAFF. The CDR3 nucleotides are TGTGCCAGCAGCGTTCAGAGGAACACTGAAGCTTTCTTT.

The chain combines TRBV7-2 with TRBJ2-7; 10 positions match TRBD2. V shed 3 bases, J shed 6 bases, and the junction held 14 bases outside the gene matches. The CDR3 contains 17 residues. CDR1 is SGHTA, CDR2 FQGNSA, per germline. The CDR3 protein is CASSFTLASGSHAEQYF. CDR3 coding DNA: TGTGCCAGCAGCTTTACTCTGGCTAGCGGGAGCCACGCCGAGCAGTACTTC.

V and J are TRBV7-9 and TRBJ1-5; D not resolved. The CDR3 runs to 14 residues. Trimming cost V 1 base and J 0 bases, with 4 bases left between them. CDR1 is SEHNR and CDR2 is FQNEAQ in the germline V gene (reference sequence). CDR3 sequence reads: CASSLGDSNQPQHF. The CDR3 DNA is TGTGCCAGCAGCTTAGGAGATAGCAATCAGCCCCAGCATTTT.

This clone was seen a handful of times. The CDR3 region is CASSGESGSPRYF. The CDR3 nucleotides read TGTGCCAGCAGCGGAGAGAGCGGGTCCCCTAGGTATTTT. V is TRBV7-9 and J is TRBJ2-3; TRBD2 is a possible D gene (6 bases). This CDR3 has 13 residues. Germline V CDR1 and CDR2: SEHNR, FQNEAQ (reference sequence). V was shortened by 5 bases and J by 14 bases, with 20 bases between the two germline ends.

This chain uses TRBV5-1 with TRBJ2-3, with 12 positions matching TRBD2. V was clipped by 3 bases and J by 4 bases; unmatched bases: 12. Germline loops: CDR1 SGHRS, CDR2 YFSETQ. The CDR3 length is 18 residues. The CDR3 nucleotides are TGCGCCAGCAGCTCTATCCTCACCCTAGCGGGAGGGCCAGATACGCAGTATTTT. This translates into CASSSILTLAGGPDTQYF.

The chain has TRBV4-3 and TRBJ2-5; a weak D match, TRBD2 (5 bases). Germline V gives CDR1 LGHNA, CDR2 YSLEER. Trimming stripped 0 bases from V and 3 bases from J, with 11 bases between. CDR3 length: 15 residues. The CDR3: CASSQERGNKETQYF. In nucleotides, the CDR3 is TGCGCCAGCAGCCAAGAGAGAGGGAACAAAGAGACCCAGTACTTC.

CDR3 sequence: CSGRGLSSYNEQFF. CDR3 bases: TGCAGCGGCCGGGGACTCTCCTCCTACAATGAGCAGTTCTTC. The chain joins TRBV29-1 to TRBJ2-1; maybe TRBD2 (6 bases). The CDR3 has 14 residues. V lost 7 bases, J lost 0 bases, and 13 bases lay in between. CDR1 is SQVTM and CDR2 is ANQGSEA in the germline V gene.

The rearrangement links TRBV11-3 to TRBJ2-2; D ambiguous. The CDR3 length is 15 residues. In germline, CDR1 is SGHNT, CDR2 YENEEA. V lost 3 bases, J lost 0 bases, and 8 bases lay in between. The CDR3 protein is CASSFSGANTGELFF. The CDR3, as DNA: TGTGCCAGCAGCTTCTCTGGCGCGAACACCGGGGAGCTGTTTTTT. Filled out from reference TRBV11-3 and TRBJ2-2, the complete variable domain reads EAGVVQSPRYKIIEKKQPVAFWCNPISGHNTLYWYLQNLGQGPELLIRYENEEAVDDSQLPKDRFSAERLKGVDSTLKIQPAELGDSAVYLCASSFSGANTGELFFGEGSRLTVL.

This chain links TRBV5-4 with TRBJ1-2; D is ambiguous. This CDR3 has 13 residues. Germline CDR1 SGHNT, CDR2 YYREEE (reference sequence). V lost 0 bases and J 0 bases, leaving 3 bases between the germline ends. CDR3 loop: CASSLDPNYGYTF. CDR3 coding DNA: TGTGCCAGCAGCTTGGACCCTAACTATGGCTACACCTTC.

The rearrangement joins TRBV28 to TRBJ1-5; 7 bases align to TRBD1. Germline assignment: CDR1 MDHEN and CDR2 SYDVKM. The J segment lost 0 bases and the V segment lost 8 bases, leaving 7 bases of the junction unmatched. The CDR3 spans 15 residues. The DNA for the CDR3 is TGTGCCAGCTTAACCGGGACAGATAGCAATCAGCCCCAGCATTTT. Its protein is CASLTGTDSNQPQHF.

The chain is built from TRBV25-1 and TRBJ2-2; TRBD2 matches 10 bases. The germline V gene has CDR1 MGHDK and CDR2 SYGVNS. Trimming cost V 3 bases and J 12 bases; bases outside gene matches: 7. The CDR3 spans 14 residues. The CDR3 here is CASSDGEREGKLFF. The CDR3 DNA is TGTGCCAGCAGTGATGGCGAGCGGGAGGGGAAGCTGTTTTTT.

The chain couples TRBV5-4 to TRBJ1-1; D is uncertain. The length of the CDR3 is 13 residues. Per germline, CDR1 SGHNT and CDR2 YYREEE (reference sequence). Trimming pared 2 bases from V and 4 bases from J, leaving 9 bases between. The CDR3 sequence: CASSFRGGTEAFF. CDR3 DNA sequence: TGTGCCAGCAGCTTTCGGGGAGGCACTGAAGCTTTCTTT.

The chain uses TRBV7-2 and TRBJ2-4; TRBD2 aligns across 13 bases. CDR1 is SGHTA, CDR2 FQGNSA, per germline. The ends lost 3 bases at V and 8 bases at J; junction bases unmatched: 1. CDR3 size: 14 residues. The CDR3 coding sequence is TGTGCCAGCAGCTTCACTAGCGGGGGGGACATTCAGTACTTC. This encodes CASSFTSGGDIQYF.

The V call is TRBV27, the J call TRBJ2-3; TRBD2 matches 10 bases. The germline V gene encodes CDR1 MNHEY and CDR2 SMNVEV (reference sequence). This CDR3 comprises 17 residues. J gave up 6 bases and V 6 bases, and 15 bases lay outside the gene matches. Here the CDR3 DNA reads TGTGCCAGCAGAAGGACTAGCGGCGCCCTAGGGATGGATACGCAGTATTTT. Amino acid sequence: CASRRTSGALGMDTQYF.

J is TRBJ2-7 and V is TRBV5-1; D could derive from TRBD1 or TRBD2 (5 bases each). Germline V lookup: CDR1 SGHRS, CDR2 YFSETQ. With 0 bases removed from V and 1 base from J, the gap between germline ends came to 11 bases. This CDR3 spans 15 amino acids. The CDR3 loop is CASSLAGTESYEQYF. The CDR3 nucleotides are TGCGCCAGCAGCTTGGCCGGGACGGAGTCCTACGAGCAGTACTTC.

This clone showed up just once. The chain couples TRBV2 to TRBJ1-2; D not resolved. Germline V gene lookup returns CDR1 SNHLY and CDR2 FYNNEI. This CDR3 has 15 residues. V shed 5 bases and J shed 4 bases, with 17 bases lying between them. The CDR3 loop reads CASSPEGSQSYGYTF. DNA of the CDR3: TGTGCCAGCAGTCCTGAAGGGAGTCAGTCCTATGGCTACACCTTC.

The chain has TRBV4-3 and TRBJ2-5; 11 bases align to TRBD2. Trimming cost V 1 base and J 3 bases; bases outside gene matches: 1. Looked up from germline, CDR1 is LGHNA and CDR2 is YSLEER. This CDR3 has 15 amino acids. CDR3 coding DNA: TGCGCCAGCAGCCAAGTGGGACTAGCGGAAGAGACCCAGTACTTC. It specifies CASSQVGLAEETQYF.

V gene TRBV28 combines with J gene TRBJ2-1; 12 bases are shared with TRBD2. This CDR3 comprises 13 residues. From germline, CDR1 is MDHEN and CDR2 SYDVKM. V was clipped by 7 bases and J by 10 bases; unmatched bases: 5. The CDR3 is CASKTSGRLEQFF. The CDR3 nucleotides read TGTGCCAGCAAAACTAGCGGGAGGTTGGAGCAGTTCTTC.

This chain joins TRBV6-5 and TRBJ1-3; no reliable D call. The CDR3 spans 12 residues. V lost 4 bases and J lost 5, with 6 bases in between. Germline assignment: CDR1 MNHEY and CDR2 SVGAGI. This CDR3 reads CASSSGRNTIYF. The CDR3 nucleotides are TGTGCCAGCAGTTCGGGTCGAAACACCATATATTTT.

The genes are TRBV27 and TRBJ1-2; D ambiguous. Germline loops: CDR1 MNHEY, CDR2 SMNVEV (reference sequence). The CDR3 sequence is 13 residues long. Trimming removed 7 bases at V and 0 bases at J, with 9 bases between. The CDR3 DNA reads TGTGCCAGCATTGACGAAGCTAACTATGGCTACACCTTC. It translates to CASIDEANYGYTF.

CDR3 in amino acids: CASSWRTGVNTEAFF. CDR3 nucleotides: TGTGCCAGCAGCTGGAGGACAGGGGTGAACACTGAAGCTTTCTTT. The J gene is TRBJ1-1, the V gene TRBV7-2; 9 nucleotides match TRBD1. Germline V gives CDR1 SGHTA, CDR2 FQGNSA. V shed 4 bases and J 0 bases; nucleotides not matched to a gene: 3. CDR3 length: 15 residues.

This sequence joins TRBV28 and TRBJ2-7; D gene ambiguous. This CDR3 comprises 12 residues. The V gene's germline CDR1 is MDHEN and CDR2 SYDVKM. V was shortened by 6 bases and J by 3 bases, with 9 bases between the two germline ends. The CDR3 sequence is CASRRTDYEQYF. DNA of the CDR3: TGTGCCAGCAGACGGACCGACTACGAGCAGTACTTC.

This chain uses TRBV4-1 with TRBJ2-1; D not resolved. CDR1 is MGHRA, CDR2 YSYEKL, per germline. There are 11 residues in the CDR3. V gave up 2 bases and J gave up 6 bases, with 2 bases separating them. CDR3 residues: CASSQPNEQFF. DNA for the CDR3: TGCGCCAGCAGCCAACCCAATGAGCAGTTCTTC.

The chain combines TRBV5-6 with TRBJ2-5; 7 bases are shared with TRBD1. Germline CDR1 reads SGHDT; CDR2 reads YYEEEE. J was trimmed by 4 bases and V by 2 bases; bases with no gene match: 2. The CDR3 covers 13 residues. The CDR3 loop is CASSFDRAETQYF. DNA of the CDR3: TGTGCCAGCAGCTTCGACAGGGCAGAGACCCAGTACTTC.

This clone was counted once. V and J are TRBV30 and TRBJ1-2; a possible D gene is TRBD1 (5 bases). The germline V and J ends were trimmed by 5 bases and 5 bases, with 6 bases remaining between them. Germline lookup yields CDR1 GTSNPN and CDR2 SVGIG (reference sequence). The CDR3 is 10 amino acids. In DNA form, the CDR3 reads TGTGCCTGGTCAGGGTATGGCTACACCTTC. This sequence encodes CAWSGYGYTF.

V is TRBV5-1 and J is TRBJ2-7, with D possibly being TRBD2 (6 bases). This CDR3 spans 14 amino acids. Germline V gene lookup returns CDR1 SGHRS and CDR2 YFSETQ. Deletions cut 7 bases from V and 0 bases from J, with 14 bases between. The CDR3: CASWLGGSSYEQYF. CDR3 sequence (DNA): TGCGCCAGCTGGCTTGGGGGGAGCTCCTACGAGCAGTACTTC.